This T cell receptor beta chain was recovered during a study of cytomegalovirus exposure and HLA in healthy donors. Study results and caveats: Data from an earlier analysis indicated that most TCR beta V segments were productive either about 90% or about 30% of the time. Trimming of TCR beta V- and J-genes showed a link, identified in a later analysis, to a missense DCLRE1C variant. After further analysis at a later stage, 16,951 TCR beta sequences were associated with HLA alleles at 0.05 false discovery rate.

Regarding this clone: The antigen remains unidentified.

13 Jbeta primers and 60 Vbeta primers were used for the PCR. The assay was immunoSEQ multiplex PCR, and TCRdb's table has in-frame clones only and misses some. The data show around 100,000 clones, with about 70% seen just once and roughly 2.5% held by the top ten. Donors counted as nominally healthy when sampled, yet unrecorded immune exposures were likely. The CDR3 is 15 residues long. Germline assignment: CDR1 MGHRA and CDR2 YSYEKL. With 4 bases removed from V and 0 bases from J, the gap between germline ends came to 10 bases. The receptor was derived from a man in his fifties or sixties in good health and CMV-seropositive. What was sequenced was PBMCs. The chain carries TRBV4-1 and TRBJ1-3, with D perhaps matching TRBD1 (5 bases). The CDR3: CASSPQAHSGNTIYF. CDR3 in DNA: TGCGCCAGCAGCCCACAGGCCCACTCTGGAAACACCATATATTTT.